This TCR beta chain was identified in a study of T-cell memory formation after mild COVID-19. General observations from the study: Clonal second-wave expansions that peaked on day 37 had unconfirmed SARS-CoV-2 specificity.

Germline V gives CDR1 KGHSH, CDR2 LQKENI. This CDR3 is built from 17 residues. After removal of 0 bases from V and 8 bases from J, the junction contained 13 bases not matched to a gene. TCRdb reprocessed the 5' RACE reads with MiXCR, giving one entry per CDR3 protein. The data show more than 80,000 distinct CDR3 sequences, around 12% seen once. In regard to this clonotype: Its antigen is not identified.

This TCR was sampled from an adult woman who had mild COVID-19 (a few samples of this study predate the infection). Cell type and time point are not known. The chain uses TRBV18 and TRBJ1-5, with 7 positions matching TRBD1. The sequenced material came from PBMCs or a T cell subset sorted from them (not recorded which). Here the CDR3 DNA reads TGTGCCAGCTCACCACCAAGTCAGACAGGGCTTATCGAGCCCCAGCATTTT. This gives the protein CASSPPSQTGLIEPQHF.